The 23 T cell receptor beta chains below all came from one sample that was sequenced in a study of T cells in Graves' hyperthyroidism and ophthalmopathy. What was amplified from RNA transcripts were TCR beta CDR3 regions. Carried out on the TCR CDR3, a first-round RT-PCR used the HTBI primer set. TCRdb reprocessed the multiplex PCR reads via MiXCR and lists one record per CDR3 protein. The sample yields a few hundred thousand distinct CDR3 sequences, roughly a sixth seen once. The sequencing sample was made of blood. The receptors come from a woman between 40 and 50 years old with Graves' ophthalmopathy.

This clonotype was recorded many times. CDR3 sequence: CASSFGAYTEAFF. CDR3 coding DNA: TGTGCCAGCAGTTTCGGGGCGTACACTGAAGCTTTCTTT. This chain uses TRBV12-3 or TRBV12-4 with TRBJ1-1, with D perhaps matching TRBD1 (5 bases). The CDR3 length is 13 residues. Trimming removed 3 bases at V and 3 bases at J, with 8 bases between.

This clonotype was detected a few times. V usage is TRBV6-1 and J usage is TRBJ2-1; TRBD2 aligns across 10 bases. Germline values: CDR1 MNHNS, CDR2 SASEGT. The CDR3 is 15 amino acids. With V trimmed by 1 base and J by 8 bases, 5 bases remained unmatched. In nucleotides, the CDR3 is TGTGCCAGCAGTGAAGAGTTAGCGGGAGGCCATGAGCAGTTCTTC. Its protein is CASSEELAGGHEQFF.

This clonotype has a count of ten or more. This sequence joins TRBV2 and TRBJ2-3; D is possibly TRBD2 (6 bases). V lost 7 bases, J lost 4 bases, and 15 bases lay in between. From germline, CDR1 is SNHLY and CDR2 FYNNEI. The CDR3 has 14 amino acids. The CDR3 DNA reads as TGTGCCAGCACCCCTGGGGCTAGCGCAGATACGCAGTATTTT. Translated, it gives CASTPGASADTQYF.

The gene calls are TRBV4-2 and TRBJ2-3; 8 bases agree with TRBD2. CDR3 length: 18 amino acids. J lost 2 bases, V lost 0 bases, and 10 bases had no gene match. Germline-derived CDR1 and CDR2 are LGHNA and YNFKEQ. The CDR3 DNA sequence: TGTGCCAGCAGCCAAGAACCCCTAACGGGAGGGCCCACAGATACGCAGTATTTT. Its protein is CASSQEPLTGGPTDTQYF.

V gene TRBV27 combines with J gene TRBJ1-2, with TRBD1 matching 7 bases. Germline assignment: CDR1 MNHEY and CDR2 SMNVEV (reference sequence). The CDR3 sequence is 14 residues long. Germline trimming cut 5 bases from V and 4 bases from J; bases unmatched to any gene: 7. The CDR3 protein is CASSDSTGSYGYTF. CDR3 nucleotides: TGTGCCAGCAGTGACTCGACAGGGAGCTATGGCTACACCTTC.

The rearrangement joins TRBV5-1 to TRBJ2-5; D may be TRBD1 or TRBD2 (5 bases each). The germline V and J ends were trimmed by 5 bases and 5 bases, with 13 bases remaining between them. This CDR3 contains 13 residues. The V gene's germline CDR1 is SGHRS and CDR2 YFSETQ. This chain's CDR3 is CASRRGDEETQYF. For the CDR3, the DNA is TGCGCCAGCAGGCGAGGGGATGAGGAGACCCAGTACTTC. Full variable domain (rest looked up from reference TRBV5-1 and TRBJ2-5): KAGVTQTPRYLIKTRGQQVTLSCSPISGHRSVSWYQQTPGQGLQFLFEYFSETQRNKGNFPGRFSGRQFSNSRSEMNVSTLELGDSALYLCASRRGDEETQYFGPGTRLLVL.

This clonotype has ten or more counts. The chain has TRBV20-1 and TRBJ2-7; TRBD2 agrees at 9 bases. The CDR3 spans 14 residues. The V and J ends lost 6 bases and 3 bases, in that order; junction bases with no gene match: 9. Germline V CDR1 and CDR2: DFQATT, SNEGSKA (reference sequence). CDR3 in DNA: TGCAGTGCCGAAAGTTGGCGGGAGGGCTACGAGCAGTACTTC. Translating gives CSAESWREGYEQYF.

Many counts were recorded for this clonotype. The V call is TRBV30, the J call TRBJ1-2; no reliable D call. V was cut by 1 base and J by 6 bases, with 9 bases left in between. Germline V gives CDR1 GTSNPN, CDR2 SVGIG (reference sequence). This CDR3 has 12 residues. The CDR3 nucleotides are TGTGCCTGGAGTGGTAATCGACATGGCTACACCTTC. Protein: CAWSGNRHGYTF. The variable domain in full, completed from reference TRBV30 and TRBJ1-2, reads SQTIHQWPATLVQPVGSPLSLECTVEGTSNPNLYWYRQAAGRGLQLLFYSVGIGQISSEVPQNLSASRPQDRQFILSSKKLLLSDSGFYLCAWSGNRHGYTFGSGTRLTVV.

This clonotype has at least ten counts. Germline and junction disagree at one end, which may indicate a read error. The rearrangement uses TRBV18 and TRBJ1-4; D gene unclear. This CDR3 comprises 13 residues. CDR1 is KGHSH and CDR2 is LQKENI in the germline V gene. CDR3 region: CASSPGTNEKLFF. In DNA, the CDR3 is TGTGCCAGTTCACCAGGAACTAATGAAAAACTGTTTTTT.

The CDR3 protein is CASSWGQGPDTQYF. The DNA of the CDR3 is TGTGCCAGTAGTTGGGGACAGGGACCAGATACGCAGTATTTT. The V gene is TRBV19, the J gene TRBJ2-3; 9 positions match TRBD1. Unmatched junction bases numbered 4, after V lost 5 bases and J lost 4 bases. CDR1 is LNHDA, CDR2 SQIVND, per germline (reference sequence). This CDR3 has 14 residues.

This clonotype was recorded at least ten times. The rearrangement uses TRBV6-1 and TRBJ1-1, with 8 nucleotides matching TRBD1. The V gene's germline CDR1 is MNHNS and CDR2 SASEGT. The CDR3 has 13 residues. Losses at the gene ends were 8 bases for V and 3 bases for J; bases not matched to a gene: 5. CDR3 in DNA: TGTGCCAGCGACCGGACAGGGCACACTGAAGCTTTCTTT. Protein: CASDRTGHTEAFF.

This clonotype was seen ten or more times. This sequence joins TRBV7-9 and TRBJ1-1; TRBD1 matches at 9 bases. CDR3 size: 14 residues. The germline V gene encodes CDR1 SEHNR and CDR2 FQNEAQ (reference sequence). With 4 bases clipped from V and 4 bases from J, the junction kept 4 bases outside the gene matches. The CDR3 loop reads CASSYRTGATEAFF. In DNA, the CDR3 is TGTGCCAGCAGCTATCGGACAGGGGCCACTGAAGCTTTCTTT.

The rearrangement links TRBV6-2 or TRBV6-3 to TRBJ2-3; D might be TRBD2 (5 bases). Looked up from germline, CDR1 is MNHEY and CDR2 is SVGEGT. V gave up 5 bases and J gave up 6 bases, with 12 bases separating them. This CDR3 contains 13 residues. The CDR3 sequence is CASSPGVRDTQYF. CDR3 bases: TGTGCCAGCAGTCCCGGGGTAAGGGATACGCAGTATTTT.

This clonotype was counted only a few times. The CDR3 nucleotides are TGTGCCAGCAGTGAACTTCTACAGTACAATGAGCAGTTCTTC. Protein product: CASSELLQYNEQFF. The gene calls are TRBV2 and TRBJ2-1, with no clear D. CDR3 size: 14 residues. V was cut by 2 bases and J by 4 bases, with 9 bases left in between. The germline CDR1 and CDR2 sequences are SNHLY and FYNNEI.

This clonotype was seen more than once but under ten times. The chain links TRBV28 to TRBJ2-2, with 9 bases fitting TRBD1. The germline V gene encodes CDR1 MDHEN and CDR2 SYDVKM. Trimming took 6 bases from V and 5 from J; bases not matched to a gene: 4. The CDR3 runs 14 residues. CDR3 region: CASRGQGKTGELFF. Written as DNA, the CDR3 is TGTGCCAGCAGGGGACAGGGAAAGACCGGGGAGCTGTTTTTT.

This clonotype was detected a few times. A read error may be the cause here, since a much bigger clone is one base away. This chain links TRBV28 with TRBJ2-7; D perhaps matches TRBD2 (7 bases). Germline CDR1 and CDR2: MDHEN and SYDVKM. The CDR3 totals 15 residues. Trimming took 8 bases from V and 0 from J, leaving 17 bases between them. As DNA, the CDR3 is TGTGCCAGCTCCTACGGGGGGCAACTCTCCTACGAGCAGTACTTC. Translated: CASSYGGQLSYEQYF.

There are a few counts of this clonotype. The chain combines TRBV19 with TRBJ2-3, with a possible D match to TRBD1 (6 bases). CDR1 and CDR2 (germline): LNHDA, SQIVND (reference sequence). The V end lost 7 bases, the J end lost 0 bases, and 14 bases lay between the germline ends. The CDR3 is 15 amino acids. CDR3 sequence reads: CASKGVQSSTDTQYF. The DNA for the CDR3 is TGTGCCAGTAAGGGGGTCCAGTCTAGCACAGATACGCAGTATTTT.

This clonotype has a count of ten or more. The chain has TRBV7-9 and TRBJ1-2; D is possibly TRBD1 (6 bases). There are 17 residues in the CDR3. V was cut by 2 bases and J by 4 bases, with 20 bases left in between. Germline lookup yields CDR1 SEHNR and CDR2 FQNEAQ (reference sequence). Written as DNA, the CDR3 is TGTGCCAGCAGCTTACCCAAGACAGACAGGAAAACCTATGGCTACACCTTC. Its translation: CASSLPKTDRKTYGYTF.

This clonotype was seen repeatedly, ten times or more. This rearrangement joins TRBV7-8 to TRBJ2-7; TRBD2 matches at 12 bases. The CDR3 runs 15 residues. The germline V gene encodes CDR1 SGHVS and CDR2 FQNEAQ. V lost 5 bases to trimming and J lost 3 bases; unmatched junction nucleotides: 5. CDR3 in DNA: TGTGCCAGCAGCAAAGGACTAGCGGGATTCTACGAGCAGTACTTC. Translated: CASSKGLAGFYEQYF.

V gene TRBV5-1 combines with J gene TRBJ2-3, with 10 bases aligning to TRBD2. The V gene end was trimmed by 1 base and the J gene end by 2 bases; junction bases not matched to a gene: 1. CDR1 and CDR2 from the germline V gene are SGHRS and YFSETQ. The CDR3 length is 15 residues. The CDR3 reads CASSLSGRATDTQYF. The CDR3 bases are TGCGCCAGCAGCTTGAGCGGGAGGGCCACAGATACGCAGTATTTT.

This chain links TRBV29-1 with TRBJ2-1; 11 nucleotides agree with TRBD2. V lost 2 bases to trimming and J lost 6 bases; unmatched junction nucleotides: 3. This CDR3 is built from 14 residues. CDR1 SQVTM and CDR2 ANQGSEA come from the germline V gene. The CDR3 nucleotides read TGCAGCGTTGAACCTAGCGGGAGGCCCAATGAGCAGTTCTTC. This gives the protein CSVEPSGRPNEQFF.

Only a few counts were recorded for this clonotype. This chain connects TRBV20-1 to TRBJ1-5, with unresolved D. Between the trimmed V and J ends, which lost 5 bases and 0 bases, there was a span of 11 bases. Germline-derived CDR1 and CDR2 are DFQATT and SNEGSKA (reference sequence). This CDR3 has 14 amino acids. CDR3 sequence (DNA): TGCAGTGCTTGGGTAGGGTATAGCAATCAGCCCCAGCATTTT. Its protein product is CSAWVGYSNQPQHF.

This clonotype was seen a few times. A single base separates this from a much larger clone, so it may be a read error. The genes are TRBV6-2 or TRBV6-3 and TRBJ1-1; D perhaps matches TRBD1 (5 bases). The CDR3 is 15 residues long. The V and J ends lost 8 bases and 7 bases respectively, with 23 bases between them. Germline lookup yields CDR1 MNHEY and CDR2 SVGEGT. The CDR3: CASPFSLGGEGEAFF. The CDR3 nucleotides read TGTGCCAGCCCCTTTTCGTTGGGGGGTGAGGGTGAAGCTTTCTTT.